Sequencing of this T cell receptor (beta chain) was carried out in a study of control samples from healthy donors and cancer patients. Assay: immunoSEQ multiplex PCR; the TCRdb copy retains only in-frame clones and omits some. The repertoire holds approximately 70,000 clones, with roughly 91% as singletons. Trimming removed 5 bases from V and 5 bases from J; junction bases left unmatched: 7. The CDR3 has 15 residues. Germline CDR1 reads KGHSH; CDR2 reads LQKENI. The material sequenced was PBMCs. V and J are TRBV18 and TRBJ2-3; 10 nucleotides agree with TRBD2. This TCR was sampled from a man aged 55-75 years with lung cancer. The CDR3 sequence is CASSSASGGLDTQYF. CDR3 coding DNA: TGTGCCAGCTCATCGGCTAGCGGGGGTTTAGATACGCAGTATTTT.